These 9 T cell receptor beta chains came from one sample sequenced in a study of identical twins. In TCRdb, the 5' RACE reads were re-called with MiXCR into one record per CDR3 protein. The table includes around 340,000 distinct CDR3 sequences, 7% to 9.5% detected once. The specimen was naive T cells sorted from blood. The receptors come from a woman between 50 and 59 years old in good health.

Many counts were recorded for this clonotype. V and J are TRBV29-1 and TRBJ2-3, with TRBD2 as a possible D gene (5 bases). Trimming left V 5 bases short and J 5 bases short, with 8 bases between. Germline values: CDR1 SQVTM, CDR2 ANQGSEA. The length of the CDR3 is 11 residues. The chain's CDR3 is CSVPRVDTQYF. The CDR3 region has the DNA TGCAGCGTTCCGCGGGTAGATACGCAGTATTTT.

This clonotype appeared a few times. This chain joins TRBV27 and TRBJ2-5; D remains ambiguous. This CDR3 contains 13 residues. V was clipped by 1 base and J by 4 bases, with 7 bases between them. CDR1 and CDR2 (germline): MNHEY, SMNVEV (reference sequence). The DNA for the CDR3 is TGTGCCAGCAGTTTATGGTCGGGAGAGACCCAGTACTTC. Translated: CASSLWSGETQYF.

In this sample, this clonotype turned up many times. V and J are TRBV4-1 and TRBJ1-1; D ambiguous. CDR1 is MGHRA, CDR2 YSYEKL, per germline. The CDR3 extends over 15 amino acids. V was trimmed by 3 bases and J by 1 base, leaving 12 bases between them. The CDR3 here is CASSQPVRGNTEAFF. The CDR3 nucleotides read TGCGCCAGCAGCCAGCCCGTAAGAGGGAACACTGAAGCTTTCTTT.

This clonotype has a handful of counts. This sequence joins TRBV7-8 and TRBJ2-7, with TRBD2 as a possible D gene (6 bases). Trimming took off 5 bases at V and 3 bases at J, with 17 bases between the two ends. Germline-derived CDR1 and CDR2 are SGHVS and FQNEAQ. This CDR3 spans 15 amino acids. The CDR3 loop is CASSRRIADDYEQYF. The DNA of the CDR3 is TGTGCCAGCAGCCGACGAATAGCGGATGACTACGAGCAGTACTTC. The entire variable domain, with the rest obtained from reference TRBV7-8 and TRBJ2-7, is as follows: GAGVSQSPRYKVAKRGQDVALRCDPISGHVSLFWYQQALGQGPEFLTYFQNEAQLDKSGLPSDRFFAERPEGSVSTLKIQRTQQEDSAVYLCASSRRIADDYEQYFGPGTRLTVT.

This clonotype has just a few counts. The rearrangement uses TRBV3-1 and TRBJ2-7; no clear D. Trimming cost V 3 bases and J 2 bases, with 17 bases left between them. The CDR3 covers 16 residues. CDR1 is LGHDT and CDR2 is YNNKEL in the germline V gene (reference sequence). CDR3 amino acids: CASSQFLVGPTYEQYF. CDR3 nucleotide sequence: TGTGCCAGCAGCCAGTTTCTCGTGGGTCCGACCTACGAGCAGTACTTC.

There are a few counts of this clonotype. V gene TRBV5-1 combines with J gene TRBJ2-3, with 7 nucleotides matching TRBD2. Per germline, CDR1 SGHRS and CDR2 YFSETQ. The CDR3 runs 14 residues. V gave up 4 bases and J gave up 4 bases; unmatched junction bases: 6. CDR3 sequence: CASSLSGMADTQYF. The DNA for the CDR3 is TGCGCCAGCAGCCTCAGCGGGATGGCAGATACGCAGTATTTT.

V gene TRBV11-2 combines with J gene TRBJ2-2, with 8 bases matching TRBD2. J lost 10 bases, V lost 2 bases, and 3 bases had no gene match. The CDR3 loop spans 13 amino acids. In germline, CDR1 is SGHAT, CDR2 FQNNGV. CDR3 sequence (DNA): TGTGCCAGCAGCTTAAAAGGACTAGCGGAGCTGTTTTTT. Its protein is CASSLKGLAELFF.

This clonotype was seen many times. V is TRBV20-1 and J is TRBJ2-1; 8 positions agree with TRBD2. J gave up 10 bases and V 0 bases, and 17 bases lay outside the gene matches. From germline, CDR1 is DFQATT and CDR2 SNEGSKA (reference sequence). CDR3 size: 17 residues. DNA of the CDR3: TGCAGTGCTAGAGATCCCTTGGGACTAGGAGTTTGGGCAGAGCAGTTCTTC. Protein product: CSARDPLGLGVWAEQFF.

Only a few counts were recorded for this clonotype. The rearrangement links TRBV10-3 to TRBJ2-3; 9 positions agree with TRBD2. Germline loops: CDR1 ENHRY, CDR2 SYGVKD. The CDR3 sequence is 13 residues long. The J segment lost 4 bases and the V segment lost 8 bases, leaving 4 bases of the junction unmatched. The CDR3 nucleotides are TGTGCCATCCAGCGGGAGGCCCCAGATACGCAGTATTTT. Its protein product is CAIQREAPDTQYF.